The 17 T cell receptor beta chains reported below all come from one sample, sequenced in a study of T cell responses to AZD1222 COVID-19 vaccine. TCRdb keeps only in-frame clones here, not all; method: immunoSEQ multiplex PCR. The sample has over 95,000 clones; about 87% are singletons. The source material was peripheral blood, sampled on day 0 of AZD1222 vaccination. The receptors shown here come from an adult in good health.

This chain uses TRBV24-1 with TRBJ2-7; a possible D gene is TRBD1 (6 bases). The CDR3 extends over 14 amino acids. Germline V CDR1 and CDR2: KGHDR, SFDVKD. With 9 bases removed from V and 0 bases from J, the gap between germline ends came to 14 bases. CDR3 DNA sequence: TGTGCCACCCATGTCCGGGACAACTCCTACGAGCAGTACTTC. It codes for CATHVRDNSYEQYF.

This clone came up a few times. The chain couples TRBV6-2 or TRBV6-3 to TRBJ2-7, with unresolved D. Germline lookup yields CDR1 MNHEY and CDR2 SVGEGT. The V end lost 2 bases, the J end lost 9 bases, and 17 bases lay between the germline ends. The CDR3 is made up of 14 amino acids. The CDR3 reads CASSYDAGISAQYF. The CDR3 DNA reads TGTGCCAGCAGTTACGACGCCGGAATCTCCGCGCAGTACTTC.

This sequence joins TRBV15 and TRBJ1-1; D ambiguous. Trimming took off 0 bases at V and 5 bases at J, with 10 bases between the two ends. Per the germline V gene, CDR1 is LNHNV and CDR2 is YYDKDF (reference sequence). CDR3 size: 14 residues. CDR3 loop: CATSRDSGRTEAFF. In nucleotides, the CDR3 is TGTGCCACCAGCAGAGATTCCGGGAGAACTGAAGCTTTCTTT.

CDR3 nucleotides: TGCGCCAGCAGCCCGGGACTAGCAAATACCGGGGAGCTGTTTTTT. Amino acids: CASSPGLANTGELFF. J is TRBJ2-2 and V is TRBV5-1, with 9 bases aligning to TRBD2. The CDR3 contains 15 residues. Germline values: CDR1 SGHRS, CDR2 YFSETQ. Trimming took 4 bases from V and 5 from J; bases not matched to a gene: 6. Looking up the rest from reference TRBV5-1 and TRBJ2-2 gives the full variable domain: KAGVTQTPRYLIKTRGQQVTLSCSPISGHRSVSWYQQTPGQGLQFLFEYFSETQRNKGNFPGRFSGRQFSNSRSEMNVSTLELGDSALYLCASSPGLANTGELFFGEGSRLTVL.

V usage is TRBV6-1 and J usage is TRBJ2-7; D is unresolved. The CDR3 is 11 residues long. Germline CDR1 MNHNS, CDR2 SASEGT. V dropped 7 bases and J dropped 3 bases, with 7 bases sitting between them. Here the CDR3 DNA reads TGTGCCAGCACTGAGAACTACGAGCAGTACTTC. Protein product: CASTENYEQYF.

CDR3 nucleotides: TGCGCCAGCAGAGCGGACAGACTGGAGGCTTTCTTT. The encoded protein is CASRADRLEAFF. V gene TRBV10-2 combines with J gene TRBJ1-1; the D gene is possibly TRBD1 (6 bases). The length of the CDR3 is 12 residues. V was trimmed by 6 bases and J by 11 bases, leaving 16 bases between them. CDR1 WSHSY and CDR2 SAAADI come from the germline V gene.

The CDR3 here is CASSLALGGANVLTF. For the CDR3, the DNA is TGCGCCAGCAGCTTGGCCCTGGGTGGGGCCAACGTCCTGACTTTC. The V call is TRBV5-1, the J call TRBJ2-6; the D is unclear. Germline V gives CDR1 SGHRS, CDR2 YFSETQ. With 0 bases removed from V and 3 bases from J, the gap between germline ends came to 7 bases. This CDR3 comprises 15 residues.

The V gene is TRBV7-2, the J gene TRBJ1-6; no clear D gene. Germline CDR1 SGHTA, CDR2 FQGNSA. This CDR3 region has 15 residues. V was cut by 8 bases and J by 5 bases, with 16 bases left in between. CDR3 sequence: CASESLPGHNSPLHF. CDR3 sequence (DNA): TGTGCCAGCGAATCTCTCCCAGGCCATAATTCACCCCTCCACTTT.

V gene TRBV19 combines with J gene TRBJ2-7; 9 bases match TRBD2. Per the germline V gene, CDR1 is LNHDA and CDR2 is SQIVND (reference sequence). The CDR3 is 15 residues long. Trimming took 2 bases from V and 5 from J; bases not matched to a gene: 7. The CDR3 coding sequence is TGTGCCAGTAGTATATCGGGACTAGCTTTCGACGAGCAGTACTTC. This translates into CASSISGLAFDEQYF.

V and J are TRBV6-5 and TRBJ1-2; the D gene is possibly TRBD1 (6 bases). This CDR3 region has 14 residues. The V end was cut by 7 bases, the J end by 3 bases, with 15 bases between. Germline CDR1 MNHEY, CDR2 SVGAGI. CDR3 bases: TGTGCCAGCATTTCCAGGGGCCTGGACTATGGCTACACCTTC. Residues: CASISRGLDYGYTF.

J is TRBJ2-3 and V is TRBV30, with D uncertain. The V gene's germline CDR1 is GTSNPN and CDR2 SVGIG (reference sequence). This CDR3 has 13 amino acids. With 5 bases removed from V and 1 base from J, the gap between germline ends came to 10 bases. The CDR3 spells CAWGVWGTDTQYF. In DNA form, the CDR3 reads TGTGCCTGGGGGGTATGGGGCACAGATACGCAGTATTTT.

The chain employs TRBV19 and TRBJ2-2; the D gene is possibly TRBD1 (5 bases). Trimming cost V 3 bases and J 4 bases, with 12 bases left between them. CDR1 is LNHDA and CDR2 is SQIVND in the germline V gene (reference sequence). There are 15 residues in the CDR3. In nucleotides, the CDR3 is TGTGCCAGTAGTATTCTGGGGCCGGGCACCGGGGAGCTGTTTTTT. It encodes CASSILGPGTGELFF.

The chain couples TRBV25-1 to TRBJ2-1, with 8 bases matching TRBD1. Germline assignment: CDR1 MGHDK and CDR2 SYGVNS. CDR3 length: 16 residues. Trimming took 6 bases from V and 4 from J; bases not matched to a gene: 11. CDR3 protein: CASRVTGTGTYNEQFF. For the CDR3, the DNA is TGTGCCAGCAGAGTTACCGGGACAGGAACTTACAATGAGCAGTTCTTC.

This chain uses TRBV27 with TRBJ2-3; 7 bases align to TRBD1. The trim removed 8 bases at V and 7 bases at J, leaving 15 bases unmatched. The CDR3 extends over 15 amino acids. Germline assignment: CDR1 MNHEY and CDR2 SMNVEV (reference sequence). CDR3 amino acids: CASRSTLEGANTQYF. The CDR3 DNA reads TGTGCCAGCCGTAGTACGCTTGAGGGGGCAAATACGCAGTATTTT.

The rearrangement links TRBV9 to TRBJ2-1; 12 bases fit TRBD2. V was pared by 3 bases and J by 8 bases, with 9 bases of the junction left unmatched. Germline V gene data show CDR1 as SGDLS and CDR2 as YYNGEE. The length of the CDR3 is 16 residues. For the CDR3, the DNA is TGTGCCAGCAGCGCCTCCGGACTAGCGGGGAGGGATGAGCAGTTCTTC. This translates into CASSASGLAGRDEQFF.

This clone was recorded a few times. The chain has TRBV7-2 and TRBJ1-2, with D perhaps TRBD1 (5 bases). Per germline, CDR1 SGHTA and CDR2 FQGNSA. This CDR3 spans 14 amino acids. V was cut by 7 bases and J by 4 bases, with 16 bases left in between. The CDR3 loop is CASTPTGRGYGYTF. For the CDR3, the DNA is TGTGCCAGCACCCCCACGGGGAGGGGCTATGGCTACACCTTC.

V gene TRBV7-8 combines with J gene TRBJ2-7, with D uncertain. Germline lookup yields CDR1 SGHVS and CDR2 FQNEAQ. Deletions cut 4 bases from V and 2 bases from J, with 18 bases between. This CDR3 has 16 amino acids. The CDR3 DNA reads TGTGCCAGCAGCTCCCGAGACGTTATAGGCACCTACGAGCAGTACTTC. Protein: CASSSRDVIGTYEQYF.